What follows are 22 T cell receptor beta chains derived from one specimen sequenced in a study of blood T cell repertoires in COVID-19. The protocol was immunoSEQ multiplex PCR, while the TCRdb copy is restricted to in-frame clones and leaves out a portion. Here the sample spans more than 65,000 clones, around 88% being singletons. Sequencing was done on a sample of peripheral blood. These receptor sequences come from a woman older than 75 with active or convalescent COVID-19.

V gene TRBV7-6 combines with J gene TRBJ2-7; D perhaps matches TRBD2 (5 bases). Germline V gene data show CDR1 as SGHVS and CDR2 as FNYEAQ. The CDR3 contains 13 residues. V dropped 5 bases and J dropped 3 bases, with 11 bases sitting between them. The CDR3, as DNA: TGTGCCAGCAGCCCCCCCGGGGACTACGAGCAGTACTTC. Translation gives CASSPPGDYEQYF.

This clone appeared a single time. The rearrangement uses TRBV9 and TRBJ2-3, with a possible D match to TRBD2 (5 bases). V lost 4 bases and J lost 4, with 16 bases in between. The germline V gene encodes CDR1 SGDLS and CDR2 YYNGEE. The CDR3 is 15 amino acids. The CDR3 region has the DNA TGTGCCAGCAGCCAAAATACTAGGGCCCCAGATACGCAGTATTTT. Protein: CASSQNTRAPDTQYF.

This chain joins TRBV2 and TRBJ1-3, with a tentative D call TRBD1 (6 bases). CDR3 length equals 15 residues. Germline lookup yields CDR1 SNHLY and CDR2 FYNNEI. V lost 4 bases and J lost 0, with 10 bases in between. The CDR3 DNA is TGTGCCAGCAGTGCGGGGGGGCCCTCTGGAAACACCATATATTTT. Its translation: CASSAGGPSGNTIYF.

Comment on this clone: Sequence at one end of the junction differs from germline and may be a read error. This rearrangement joins TRBV7-2 to TRBJ2-5; tentatively, D is TRBD2 (6 bases). This CDR3 spans 14 amino acids. The V gene's germline CDR1 is SGHTA and CDR2 FQGNSA. The CDR3 protein is CASTLGRGRETQYF. As DNA, the CDR3 is TGTGCCAGCACCTTAGGGCGGGGTCGGGAGACCCAGTACTTC.

This chain uses TRBV28 with TRBJ1-5; 10 positions agree with TRBD1. The J segment lost 5 bases and the V segment lost 4 bases, leaving 5 bases of the junction unmatched. The germline gives CDR1 MDHEN, CDR2 SYDVKM. CDR3 length equals 15 residues. In nucleotides, the CDR3 is TGTGCCAGCAGTTACCTCGGACAGGGGGATCAGCCCCAGCATTTT. Protein product: CASSYLGQGDQPQHF.

The rearrangement joins TRBV7-9 to TRBJ2-5; 10 bases map to TRBD2. The V gene's germline CDR1 is SEHNR and CDR2 FQNEAQ (reference sequence). The V gene end was trimmed by 5 bases and the J gene end by 5 bases; junction bases not matched to a gene: 11. The CDR3 runs 16 residues. In DNA form, the CDR3 reads TGTGCCAGCAGCCTATCCAGCGGGGGGGCCAGGGAGACCCAGTACTTC. Protein product: CASSLSSGGARETQYF.

The chain is built from TRBV2 and TRBJ1-5; 8 bases are shared with TRBD1. Losses at the gene ends were 4 bases for V and 7 bases for J; bases not matched to a gene: 9. The CDR3 length is 15 residues. CDR1 is SNHLY, CDR2 FYNNEI, per germline. The CDR3 loop is CASSGPGQGGQPQHF. DNA for the CDR3: TGTGCCAGCAGTGGCCCAGGACAGGGCGGACAGCCCCAGCATTTT.

V gene TRBV4-3 combines with J gene TRBJ2-2, with D unresolved. Germline CDR1 and CDR2: LGHNA and YSLEER. Trimming removed 1 base at V and 4 bases at J, with 13 bases between. CDR3 length: 16 residues. This chain's CDR3 is CASSQVVGRGTGELFF. The CDR3 nucleotides are TGCGCCAGCAGCCAAGTGGTCGGCCGCGGCACCGGGGAGCTGTTTTTT.

V usage is TRBV11-2 and J usage is TRBJ2-7; 7 nucleotides match TRBD1. The V gene's germline CDR1 is SGHAT and CDR2 FQNNGV. CDR3 length: 16 residues. V was clipped by 4 bases and J by 3 bases; unmatched bases: 12. As DNA, the CDR3 is TGTGCCAGCAGCTCAGCCGGGGCAGGGGGTATCTACGAGCAGTACTTC. Protein sequence: CASSSAGAGGIYEQYF.

This clone was observed a single time. The chain carries TRBV9 and TRBJ2-5, with D possibly being TRBD1 (6 bases). The CDR3 length is 14 residues. The germline CDR1 and CDR2 sequences are SGDLS and YYNGEE. V gave up 2 bases and J gave up 4 bases, with 12 bases separating them. DNA of the CDR3: TGTGCCAGCAGCGTTACAGGGTATCGAGAGACCCAGTACTTC. This sequence encodes CASSVTGYRETQYF.

This chain connects TRBV10-3 to TRBJ2-7, with 9 bases that match TRBD1. Unmatched junction bases numbered 9, after V lost 5 bases and J lost 7 bases. Germline V gene data show CDR1 as ENHRY and CDR2 as SYGVKD. This CDR3 region has 14 residues. DNA for the CDR3: TGTGCCATCAGTCCGGGACAGGGAGGAGGGGAGCAGTACTTC. Amino acids: CAISPGQGGGEQYF.

The count of this clone is one. The chain carries TRBV5-1 and TRBJ2-2, with a weak D call TRBD2 (5 bases). CDR1 and CDR2 (germline): SGHRS, YFSETQ. The CDR3 sequence is 15 residues long. Trimming took off 0 bases at V and 1 base at J, with 7 bases between the two ends. This CDR3 reads CASSLVAGNTGELFF. The CDR3 coding sequence is TGCGCCAGCAGCTTGGTGGCGGGGAACACCGGGGAGCTGTTTTTT.

The V and J genes are TRBV11-2 and TRBJ2-2, with D possibly matching TRBD1 (5 bases). Trimming cost V 1 base and J 0 bases, with 9 bases left between them. The germline V gene has CDR1 SGHAT and CDR2 FQNNGV. The CDR3 runs 16 residues. CDR3 in amino acids: CASSLARATNTGELFF. For the CDR3, the DNA is TGTGCCAGCAGCTTAGCCAGGGCCACGAACACCGGGGAGCTGTTTTTT.

The J gene is TRBJ2-5, the V gene TRBV12-3 or TRBV12-4; possible D gene TRBD2, 6 bases. The CDR3 spans 13 residues. Trimming left V 3 bases short and J 5 bases short, with 10 bases between. CDR3 sequence: CASSFGGVETQYF. The CDR3 DNA reads as TGTGCCAGCAGTTTTGGAGGGGTGGAGACCCAGTACTTC.

In its sample, this clone was seen a few times. The rearrangement joins TRBV6-6 to TRBJ2-1; D not certain. The CDR3 has 15 amino acids. V lost 2 bases and J 8 bases, leaving 16 bases between the germline ends. Per germline, CDR1 MNHNY and CDR2 SVGAGI (reference sequence). CDR3 nucleotide sequence: TGTGCCAGCAGTTACATCGGTTCTAGAACCGATGAGCAGTTCTTC. Its protein is CASSYIGSRTDEQFF.

This clone was detected a few times. J is TRBJ2-7 and V is TRBV29-1; D might be TRBD1 (6 bases). The V end was cut by 6 bases, the J end by 6 bases, with 15 bases between. Germline lookup yields CDR1 SQVTM and CDR2 ANQGSEA. The CDR3 has 12 residues. Here the CDR3 reads CSVTGLASEQYF. The CDR3 nucleotides are TGCAGCGTCACAGGGTTGGCTTCCGAGCAGTACTTC.

This clone has ten or more counts. This rearrangement joins TRBV4-1 to TRBJ1-6; D unresolved. Germline CDR1 and CDR2: MGHRA and YSYEKL. The CDR3 contains 17 residues. Trimming took 0 bases from V and 3 from J, leaving 12 bases between them. The CDR3 bases are TGCGCCAGCAGCCAAGAGGCCCGGGAAAACTATAATTCACCCCTCCACTTT. Translated: CASSQEARENYNSPLHF.

The chain carries TRBV5-4 and TRBJ2-4; 7 nucleotides agree with TRBD2. From germline, CDR1 is SGHNT and CDR2 YYREEE (reference sequence). The ends lost 1 base at V and 3 bases at J; junction bases unmatched: 7. CDR3 length: 16 residues. CDR3 nucleotides: TGTGCCAGCAGCTTGCCGGGCGGGGGAGGCAAAAACATTCAGTACTTC. Translation: CASSLPGGGGKNIQYF. The full variable domain, with the rest looked up from reference TRBV5-4 and TRBJ2-4, is ETGVTQSPTHLIKTRGQQVTLRCSSQSGHNTVSWYQQALGQGPQFIFQYYREEENGRGNFPPRFSGLQFPNYSSELNVNALELDDSALYLCASSLPGGGGKNIQYFGAGTRLSVL.

This clone appeared a few times. The same CDR3 is also encoded by other DNA sequences in this sample. The rearrangement joins TRBV9 to TRBJ1-1; 7 bases line up with TRBD1. The CDR3 is 13 amino acids. The J segment lost 3 bases and the V segment lost 2 bases, leaving 1 base of the junction unmatched. Germline values: CDR1 SGDLS, CDR2 YYNGEE. CDR3 in amino acids: CASSVDRDTEAFF. The CDR3 DNA sequence: TGTGCCAGCAGCGTCGACAGGGACACTGAAGCTTTCTTT.

V gene TRBV28 combines with J gene TRBJ1-6; 9 nucleotides line up with TRBD1. CDR1 and CDR2 (germline): MDHEN, SYDVKM. V lost 5 bases to trimming and J lost 9 bases; unmatched junction nucleotides: 20. The CDR3 totals 19 residues. The CDR3 DNA is TGTGCCAGCAGTCCCCTGCCGGACAGGGGTATTGGTAATAGTTCACCCCTCCACTTT. Its translation: CASSPLPDRGIGNSSPLHF.

The V call is TRBV20-1, the J call TRBJ2-3; a possible D gene is TRBD2 (6 bases). This CDR3 is built from 11 residues. Per the germline V gene, CDR1 is DFQATT and CDR2 is SNEGSKA (reference sequence). V was clipped by 5 bases and J by 7 bases, with 10 bases between them. CDR3 DNA: TGCAGTGCTGCTGGGGGGAATACGCAGTATTTT. Translation: CSAAGGNTQYF.

This clone has just one count. The chain combines TRBV28 with TRBJ1-2, with 8 positions matching TRBD1. Germline lookup yields CDR1 MDHEN and CDR2 SYDVKM. The CDR3 is 13 amino acids. V was pared by 4 bases and J by 10 bases, with 8 bases of the junction left unmatched. The CDR3 reads CASSSTGAQDYTF. CDR3 nucleotides: TGTGCCAGCAGTTCGACAGGGGCCCAAGACTACACCTTC.